What follows are 5 T cell receptor beta chains derived from one specimen sequenced in a study of T-cell reconstitution after alpha-beta-depleted transplantation in children. The authors prepared the TCRbeta library with unique molecular identifiers. Each CDR3 protein is one row after TCRdb ran MiXCR on the PCR reads. Of some 350,000 distinct CDR3 sequences in the sample, approximately 10% were seen once. Material: PBMCs from the stem cell graft donor, obtained from the stem cell graft. The receptors here all came from a human donor who donated a stem cell graft to a child with acute lymphoblastic leukemia.

The rearrangement joins TRBV5-5 to TRBJ2-1, with D tentatively TRBD1 (5 bases). Germline assignment: CDR1 SGHKS and CDR2 YYEKEE (reference sequence). Trimming took off 3 bases at V and 6 bases at J, with 10 bases between the two ends. This CDR3 contains 13 residues. CDR3 coding DNA: TGTGCCAGCAGCTCAGACAGCTTCAATGAGCAGTTCTTC. Amino acids: CASSSDSFNEQFF. Using reference TRBV5-5 and TRBJ2-1 for the parts outside the CDR3, the full variable domain is DAGVTQSPTHLIKTRGQQVTLRCSPISGHKSVSWYQQVLGQGPQFIFQYYEKEERGRGNFPDRFSARQFPNYSSELNVNALLLGDSALYLCASSSDSFNEQFFGPGTRLTVL.

This clonotype was counted ten times or more. The chain uses TRBV20-1 and TRBJ1-1; maybe TRBD1 (5 bases). V was trimmed by 6 bases and J by 7 bases, leaving 12 bases between them. The CDR3 sequence is 11 residues long. Germline lookup yields CDR1 DFQATT and CDR2 SNEGSKA (reference sequence). In nucleotides, the CDR3 is TGCAGTGCAACAGACAGTTATGAAGCTTTCTTT. This gives the protein CSATDSYEAFF.

V usage is TRBV27 and J usage is TRBJ1-1; weak D call: TRBD1 (5 bases). CDR3 length: 16 amino acids. Germline V CDR1 and CDR2: MNHEY, SMNVEV (reference sequence). Trimming stripped 7 bases from V and 1 base from J, with 19 bases between. CDR3: CASTPRTGVENTEAFF. The CDR3 DNA sequence: TGTGCCAGCACCCCACGCACGGGGGTAGAGAACACTGAAGCTTTCTTT.

The chain links TRBV4-1 to TRBJ2-7; TRBD2 agrees at 10 bases. Per germline, CDR1 MGHRA and CDR2 YSYEKL. Trimming removed 3 bases from V and 9 bases from J; junction bases left unmatched: 14. The CDR3 consists of 16 residues. The CDR3 protein is CASSQGPAGGGLGQYF. The CDR3 DNA reads as TGCGCCAGCAGCCAGGGCCCAGCGGGAGGGGGCTTGGGGCAGTACTTC.

The genes are TRBV21-1 and TRBJ2-5; the table's TRBD1 call for D was not verified on the DNA. TRBV21-1 is tagged as a pseudogene. The CDR3 is 17 amino acids. The CDR3 sequence: CASSKVQNRDSQETQYF. The CDR3 nucleotides are TGTGCCAGCAGCAAAGTTCAAAACCGGGACAGCCAAGAGACCCAGTACTTC.